The clone carrying this TCR beta chain was detected only a few times. TCRdb keeps only in-frame clones here, not all; method: immunoSEQ multiplex PCR. Here the sample spans tens of thousands of clones, around 91% being singletons. Blood was sampled at baseline, cycle 4 day 1, and cycle 7 day 1. The data were obtained in a study of OX40 agonist ivuxolimab in advanced cancers. Study context: Patients were treated with ivuxolimab, an agonistic anti-OX40 (CD134) antibody. A partial response was reached by three patients: one with hepatocellular carcinoma and two with cutaneous melanoma.

Trimming stripped 6 bases from V and 3 bases from J, with 15 bases between. The CDR3 runs 15 residues. Germline lookup yields CDR1 SNHLY and CDR2 FYNNEI. Sample: CD4+ or CD8+ T cells sorted from blood, taken in a trial of the OX40 agonist ivuxolimab. The chain couples TRBV2 to TRBJ1-5; D gene ambiguous. The source of this sequence is an adult with an advanced solid tumor such as melanoma, head and neck, liver or kidney cancer. CDR3 loop: CASRPHSKNNQPQHF. DNA of the CDR3: TGTGCCAGCAGGCCTCATTCGAAGAACAATCAGCCCCAGCATTTT.